Below, 9 T cell receptor beta chains from the same sample are listed, as sequenced in a study of blood T cell repertoires in COVID-19. Profiled with immunoSEQ multiplex PCR; TCRdb holds only in-frame clones, not every one. The sample lists 100,000 to 150,000 clones, approximately 84% occurring once. Sequenced material: peripheral blood. The receptors were sampled from a man between 65 and 85 years old with acute or convalescent COVID-19.

This clone has only one observation. CDR3 sequence reads: CASSSIAAPYEQYF. The CDR3 DNA reads TGTGCCAGCAGTTCCATAGCGGCCCCCTACGAGCAGTACTTC. The V and J genes are TRBV27 and TRBJ2-7; weak D call: TRBD2 (6 bases). The CDR3 consists of 14 residues. Germline CDR1 and CDR2: MNHEY and SMNVEV (reference sequence). V was shortened by 4 bases and J by 2 bases, with 12 bases between the two germline ends.

The chain employs TRBV5-1 and TRBJ2-5; 9 bases align to TRBD1. Per the germline V gene, CDR1 is SGHRS and CDR2 is YFSETQ. V was clipped by 4 bases and J by 5 bases; unmatched bases: 18. This CDR3 has 18 amino acids. CDR3 in amino acids: CASSILPFPGQGGETQYF. CDR3 DNA sequence: TGCGCCAGCAGCATTCTCCCTTTCCCGGGACAGGGAGGGGAGACCCAGTACTTC. Supplemented by reference TRBV5-1 and TRBJ2-5, the full variable domain reads KAGVTQTPRYLIKTRGQQVTLSCSPISGHRSVSWYQQTPGQGLQFLFEYFSETQRNKGNFPGRFSGRQFSNSRSEMNVSTLELGDSALYLCASSILPFPGQGGETQYFGPGTRLLVL.

This rearrangement joins TRBV6-5 to TRBJ2-2, with D perhaps matching TRBD2 (5 bases). Trimming pared 7 bases from V and 6 bases from J, leaving 9 bases between. This CDR3 region has 12 residues. Per the germline V gene, CDR1 is MNHEY and CDR2 is SVGAGI. CDR3 DNA: TGTGCCAGCAATCCCGGGGCCGGGGAGCTGTTTTTT. Translation: CASNPGAGELFF.

This chain links TRBV4-1 with TRBJ1-2; tentative D call: TRBD1 (5 bases). Trimming took 0 bases from V and 5 from J, leaving 10 bases between them. Per germline, CDR1 MGHRA and CDR2 YSYEKL. The CDR3 contains 14 residues. CDR3 protein: CASSQDSGAYGYTF. DNA of the CDR3: TGCGCCAGCAGCCAAGACTCTGGGGCGTATGGCTACACCTTC.

The chain is built from TRBV9 and TRBJ2-5, with 7 bases lining up with TRBD2. This CDR3 contains 13 residues. Germline assignment: CDR1 SGDLS and CDR2 YYNGEE. V shed 4 bases, J shed 7 bases, and the junction held 7 bases outside the gene matches. The CDR3 spells CASSPGLEGTQYF. Written as DNA, the CDR3 is TGTGCCAGCAGCCCCGGACTAGAGGGGACCCAGTACTTC.

The chain combines TRBV6-5 with TRBJ1-3; a possible D gene is TRBD1 (6 bases). This CDR3 comprises 15 residues. Trimming cost V 6 bases and J 0 bases, with 12 bases left between them. The germline CDR1 and CDR2 sequences are MNHEY and SVGAGI. The DNA for the CDR3 is TGTGCCAGCAGCCTACGGGACAACTCTGGAAACACCATATATTTT. It yields the protein CASSLRDNSGNTIYF.

The chain is built from TRBV28 and TRBJ2-3, with D perhaps matching TRBD2 (6 bases). The length of the CDR3 is 15 residues. The ends were cut back, 3 bases at V and 5 bases at J, with 15 bases in the middle. Per germline, CDR1 MDHEN and CDR2 SYDVKM. CDR3: CASSLAGTWGDTQYF. The CDR3 coding sequence is TGTGCCAGCAGTTTGGCGGGGACCTGGGGAGATACGCAGTATTTT.

The rearrangement uses TRBV30 and TRBJ1-5; D is uncertain. Looked up from germline, CDR1 is GTSNPN and CDR2 is SVGIG (reference sequence). V lost 0 bases and J 0 bases, leaving 3 bases between the germline ends. This CDR3 contains 13 residues. CDR3 sequence: CAWSVYSNQPQHF. Written as DNA, the CDR3 is TGTGCCTGGAGTGTATATAGCAATCAGCCCCAGCATTTT.

This sequence joins TRBV19 and TRBJ1-1; no definite D call. The ends were cut back, 6 bases at V and 6 bases at J, with 17 bases in the middle. Germline CDR1 is LNHDA and CDR2 is SQIVND (reference sequence). This CDR3 comprises 14 residues. This chain's CDR3 is CASRAPVEGAEAFF. The CDR3, as DNA: TGTGCCAGTAGAGCCCCAGTTGAGGGCGCTGAAGCTTTCTTT.